Below, 17 T cell receptor beta chains from the same sample are listed, as sequenced in a study of T cells in Graves' hyperthyroidism and ophthalmopathy. RNA transcripts gave rise to amplified TCR beta CDR3 regions. The primer set for the first-round RT-PCR of the TCR CDR3 was HTBI. MiXCR was run by TCRdb on the multiplex PCR reads, yielding one entry per CDR3 protein. The repertoire holds 540,000 or so distinct CDR3 sequences, less than 20% seen once, with around 7.3% in the top ten. The material sequenced was blood. These receptors were collected from a woman between 25 and 40 years old with Graves' hyperthyroidism.

This clonotype was counted many times. The rearrangement uses TRBV18 and TRBJ2-1; 12 nucleotides align to TRBD2. Germline V gene lookup returns CDR1 KGHSH and CDR2 LQKENI. The CDR3 runs 15 residues. With V trimmed by 7 bases and J by 7 bases, 8 bases remained unmatched. CDR3 nucleotides: TGTGCCAGCTTCGCCGGGACTAGCGGGCCGAATGAGCAGTTCTTC. It specifies CASFAGTSGPNEQFF. The full variable domain, its missing parts supplied by reference TRBV18 and TRBJ2-1, is NAGVMQNPRHLVRRRGQEARLRCSPMKGHSHVYWYRQLPEEGLKFMVYLQKENIIDESGMPKERFSAEFPKEGPSILRIQQVVRGDSAAYFCASFAGTSGPNEQFFGPGTRLTVL.

There are a few counts of this clonotype. The chain links TRBV4-3 to TRBJ2-3; no clear D gene. Germline V gene sequence: CDR1 LGHNA, CDR2 YSLEER. The germline V and J ends were trimmed by 2 bases and 3 bases, with 6 bases remaining between them. The CDR3 has 13 amino acids. DNA for the CDR3: TGCGCCAGCAGCCAAATGGGAACAGATACGCAGTATTTT. Amino acid sequence: CASSQMGTDTQYF.

This clonotype was counted ten times or more. The chain combines TRBV10-1 with TRBJ2-7, with 10 bases aligning to TRBD2. Germline V gene data show CDR1 as WNHNN and CDR2 as SYGVQD (reference sequence). J was trimmed by 1 base and V by 5 bases; bases with no gene match: 11. The CDR3 has 17 amino acids. This CDR3 reads CASSNGLAGDMSYEQYF. The CDR3, as DNA: TGCGCCAGCAGTAACGGGCTAGCGGGAGACATGTCCTACGAGCAGTACTTC.

J is TRBJ1-6 and V is TRBV12-3 or TRBV12-4; 9 bases align to TRBD1. The CDR3 loop spans 15 amino acids. J lost 6 bases, V lost 7 bases, and 7 bases had no gene match. The CDR3 DNA follows: TGTGCCAGCAAAGACGGGACAGGGCGTAATTCACCCCTCCACTTT. It encodes CASKDGTGRNSPLHF.

In this sample, this clonotype turned up many times. The chain carries TRBV20-1 and TRBJ2-2; 15 positions agree with TRBD2. J was trimmed by 7 bases and V by 3 bases; bases with no gene match: 6. This CDR3 region has 16 residues. Germline-derived CDR1 and CDR2 are DFQATT and SNEGSKA (reference sequence). The CDR3 sequence is CSARGLAGGLGGELFF. CDR3 DNA: TGCAGTGCTAGGGGACTAGCGGGAGGATTAGGCGGGGAGCTGTTTTTT.

The rearrangement links TRBV15 to TRBJ2-5; D uncertain. The CDR3 contains 12 residues. Per the germline V gene, CDR1 is LNHNV and CDR2 is YYDKDF (reference sequence). The V end lost 6 bases, the J end lost 5 bases, and 10 bases lay between the germline ends. CDR3: CATSKGGETQYF. The DNA for the CDR3 is TGTGCCACCAGTAAGGGTGGGGAGACCCAGTACTTC. Filled out from reference TRBV15 and TRBJ2-5, the complete variable domain reads DAMVIQNPRYQVTQFGKPVTLSCSQTLNHNVMYWYQQKSSQAPKLLFHYYDKDFNNEADTPDNFQSRRPNTSFCFLDIRSPGLGDTAMYLCATSKGGETQYFGPGTRLLVL.

This clonotype was observed at least ten times. CDR3 DNA: TGTGCCAGCAGCCTCCGGGACAGGCTCTCCTACGAGCAGTACTTC. Encoded protein: CASSLRDRLSYEQYF. V is TRBV12-3 or TRBV12-4 and J is TRBJ2-7; 8 positions match TRBD1. CDR3 size: 15 residues. J lost 0 bases, V lost 6 bases, and 7 bases had no gene match.

The table lists this clonotype with many counts. The J gene is TRBJ2-7, the V gene TRBV11-3, with D possibly TRBD1 on 6 matching bases. The CDR3 totals 13 residues. Trimming took 5 bases from V and 1 from J, leaving 9 bases between them. Looked up from germline, CDR1 is SGHNT and CDR2 is YENEEA. CDR3 nucleotide sequence: TGTGCCAGCAGCCATACAGGGTCCTACGAGCAGTACTTC. Translating gives CASSHTGSYEQYF. Drawing the rest from reference TRBV11-3 and TRBJ2-7, the complete variable domain is EAGVVQSPRYKIIEKKQPVAFWCNPISGHNTLYWYLQNLGQGPELLIRYENEEAVDDSQLPKDRFSAERLKGVDSTLKIQPAELGDSAVYLCASSHTGSYEQYFGPGTRLTVT.

This clonotype was recorded many times. V gene TRBV6-5 combines with J gene TRBJ2-7, with 8 bases that match TRBD1. The CDR3 runs 14 residues. Germline V gene lookup returns CDR1 MNHEY and CDR2 SVGAGI. Trimming took 1 base from V and 6 from J; bases not matched to a gene: 5. This CDR3 reads CASSYFPDRAEQYF. The DNA of the CDR3 is TGTGCCAGCAGTTACTTTCCGGACAGGGCCGAGCAGTACTTC.

The table lists this clonotype with many counts. V gene TRBV5-1 combines with J gene TRBJ1-2, with 7 positions matching TRBD1. The CDR3 contains 13 residues. Germline assignment: CDR1 SGHRS and CDR2 YFSETQ. V was clipped by 4 bases and J by 5 bases; unmatched bases: 5. The CDR3 loop reads CASSPSTGYGYTF. DNA for the CDR3: TGCGCCAGCAGCCCCTCGACAGGGTATGGCTACACCTTC.

This clonotype was counted many times. The chain is built from TRBV27 and TRBJ2-3, with 11 nucleotides matching TRBD2. CDR3 length: 15 amino acids. The germline CDR1 and CDR2 sequences are MNHEY and SMNVEV (reference sequence). J was trimmed by 6 bases and V by 8 bases; bases with no gene match: 10. DNA for the CDR3: TGTGCCAGCGCAACTAGCGGGAGTCGCTACGATACGCAGTATTTT. Protein sequence: CASATSGSRYDTQYF.

This clonotype was seen at least ten times. The V and J genes are TRBV18 and TRBJ2-1; D uncertain. V lost 3 bases to trimming and J lost 4 bases, with 10 bases between them. The CDR3 totals 14 residues. The V gene's germline CDR1 is KGHSH and CDR2 LQKENI. The CDR3 is CASSPSDGYNEQFF. CDR3 bases: TGTGCCAGCTCACCTTCGGACGGTTACAATGAGCAGTTCTTC.

This clonotype was picked up many times. This chain uses TRBV12-3 or TRBV12-4 with TRBJ2-2; no firm D call. With 6 bases removed from V and 6 bases from J, the gap between germline ends came to 8 bases. The length of the CDR3 is 12 residues. CDR3 in DNA: TGTGCCAGCAGCCGGTTGGCCGGGGAGCTGTTTTTT. Encoded protein: CASSRLAGELFF.

The rearrangement uses TRBV4-2 and TRBJ1-5; D may be TRBD1 (6 bases). V gave up 3 bases and J gave up 8 bases, with 11 bases separating them. The CDR3 has 13 residues. The germline V gene encodes CDR1 LGHNA and CDR2 YNFKEQ. DNA for the CDR3: TGTGCCAGCAGCCAGAGACAGGCAGAGCCCCAGCATTTT. This encodes CASSQRQAEPQHF.

Many counts were recorded for this clonotype. V is TRBV15 and J is TRBJ2-5; TRBD2 matches at 14 bases. V was clipped by 3 bases and J by 5 bases; unmatched bases: 5. The length of the CDR3 is 16 residues. Germline V CDR1 and CDR2: LNHNV, YYDKDF (reference sequence). This chain's CDR3 is CATSRGLAGVGETQYF. Written as DNA, the CDR3 is TGTGCCACCAGCAGGGGACTAGCGGGAGTCGGGGAGACCCAGTACTTC.

This clonotype was recorded at least ten times. The chain's CDR3 is CASSEEGWYEQYF. The DNA of the CDR3 is TGTGCCAGCAGTGAGGAGGGTTGGTACGAGCAGTACTTC. The chain uses TRBV2 and TRBJ2-7; TRBD2 might be the D (6 bases). Per the germline V gene, CDR1 is SNHLY and CDR2 is FYNNEI. V gave up 3 bases and J gave up 4 bases, with 10 bases separating them. CDR3 length equals 13 residues.

The table lists this clonotype with a few counts. CDR3 nucleotide sequence: TGTGCTAGTGGTTTGGTACAGGGAGGAAGAGAGACCCAGTACTTC. It yields the protein CASGLVQGGRETQYF. V is TRBV12-5 and J is TRBJ2-5, with D perhaps assigned TRBD1 or TRBD2 (6 bases each). Germline CDR1 reads LGHNT; CDR2 reads FRNRAP. CDR3 size: 15 residues. Between the trimmed V and J ends, which lost 0 bases and 4 bases, there was a span of 12 bases.